This TCR beta chain was profiled in a study of blood T cell repertoires in COVID-19. In the study overall: COVID-19 samples collected from the United States, Italy and Spain covered acute and convalescent phases. T cells, B-cell-depleted T cells, or PBMCs supplied cDNA or gDNA.

This CDR3 spans 17 amino acids. Per the germline V gene, CDR1 is SNHLY and CDR2 is FYNNEI. V was clipped by 4 bases and J by 0 bases; unmatched bases: 10. Original methodology: Counts of nucleated cells, estimated from reference gene primer amplification, were obtained. Libraries were prepared by immunoSEQ multiplex PCR; TCRdb keeps only in-frame clonotypes and omits some of them. The V and J calls and the clone size are those of that table, but D and trimming were determined from the DNA. Of more than 200,000 clones in the sample, 80% to 90% were seen once. The rearrangement links TRBV2 to TRBJ1-1, with 8 bases that match TRBD1. Sequencing input: peripheral blood. This TCR was sampled from a middle-aged man with active or convalescent COVID-19. The CDR3 sequence: CASSVARDRPMNTEAFF. CDR3 bases: TGTGCCAGCAGTGTTGCCCGGGACAGGCCTATGAACACTGAAGCTTTCTTT.